A selection of T cell receptor beta chains follows, all from one sample in a study of blood T cell repertoires in COVID-19. Clones were sequenced by immunoSEQ multiplex PCR, and TCRdb holds only the in-frame ones, with some missing. In the table there are 90,000 or so clones, 70% to 90% of which are singletons. The sequencing sample was made of peripheral blood. The receptor set was obtained from a man between 60 and 70 years old with acute or convalescent COVID-19. The CDR3 runs from the conserved cysteine through the conserved F or W. D genes are given only for firm matches. Size values are once, few and many counts, or a class for expanded clones, and some rows have none.

d_gene	abundance	j_gene	v_gene	CDR3aa	CDR3nt
.	.	TRBJ2-7	TRBV7-2	CASSLMGGGYEQYF	TGTGCCAGCAGCTTAATGGGAGGGGGCTACGAGCAGTACTTC
.	.	TRBJ1-1	TRBV7-2	CASSLAANTEAFF	TGTGCCAGCAGCTTAGCGGCAAACACTGAAGCTTTCTTT
TRBD1	few	TRBJ1-6	TRBV9	CASSPGQGANSPLHF	TGTGCCAGCAGCCCCGGACAGGGGGCAAATTCACCCCTCCACTTT
.	.	TRBJ1-4	TRBV5-4	CATRSYRGEKLFF	TGTGCCACCCGGTCGTATAGGGGTGAAAAACTGTTTTTT
TRBD2	.	TRBJ2-5	TRBV3-1/TRBV3-2	CASSRQSGLPKETQYF	TGTGCCAGCAGCCGCCAATCGGGACTACCTAAAGAGACCCAGTACTTC
TRBD1	.	TRBJ1-2	TRBV18	CASSPKTGAAYGYTF	TGTGCCAGCTCACCGAAGACAGGGGCTGCCTATGGCTACACCTTC
.	.	TRBJ1-2	TRBV7-3	CASSLIRGTYYGYTF	TGTGCCAGCAGCTTAATTAGGGGGACCTACTATGGCTACACCTTC
.	.	TRBJ2-4	TRBV27	CASTHQRGNIQYF	TGTGCCAGCACGCACCAACGGGGAAACATTCAGTACTTC
.	.	TRBJ1-3	TRBV14	CASSVFSGNTIYF	TGTGCCAGCAGTGTCTTCTCTGGAAACACCATATATTTT
TRBD1	.	TRBJ1-5	TRBV2	CASSIRTGGARQPQHF	TGTGCCAGCAGTATACGGACAGGGGGCGCTCGACAGCCCCAGCATTTT
.	.	TRBJ2-7	TRBV10-1	CASRDRFYEQYF	TGCGCCAGCAGAGACAGATTCTACGAGCAGTACTTC
TRBD1	.	TRBJ1-2	TRBV9	CASSVEEGAHYGYTF	TGTGCCAGCAGCGTAGAGGAGGGGGCTCACTATGGCTACACCTTC
TRBD1	.	TRBJ1-5	TRBV19	CASSISTGSKPQHF	TGTGCCAGTAGTATATCGACAGGGAGTAAGCCCCAGCATTTT
.	.	TRBJ2-6	TRBV7-8	CAPGEGSSASGANVLTF	TGTGCCCCAGGGGAGGGGAGCTCCGCCTCTGGGGCCAACGTCCTGACTTTC
.	.	TRBJ1-6	TRBV28	CASSTGTRDSPLHF	TGTGCCAGCAGCACCGGGACTCGCGACTCACCCCTCCACTTT
.	.	TRBJ2-1	TRBV5-4	CASSLERTSYNEQFF	TGTGCCAGCAGCTTAGAGCGGACCTCCTACAATGAGCAGTTCTTC
.	.	TRBJ2-5	TRBV10-1	CASSPGLTYQETQYF	TGCGCCAGCAGCCCGGGACTTACGTACCAAGAGACCCAGTACTTC
.	once	TRBJ1-1	TRBV12-3/TRBV12-4	CASSLDSTEAFF	TGTGCCAGCAGCCTCGACAGCACTGAAGCTTTCTTT
.	.	TRBJ1-1	TRBV21-1	CASSSSAGWMTEAFF	TGTGCCAGCAGCTCGTCGGCGGGTTGGATGACTGAAGCTTTCTTT
TRBD2	.	TRBJ2-7	TRBV15	CATSRQQGGSYEQYF	TGTGCCACCAGCAGACAGCAGGGAGGGAGCTACGAGCAGTACTTC
TRBD2	.	TRBJ2-7	TRBV14	CASSLAGSWEQYF	TGTGCCAGCAGCCTAGCGGGATCATGGGAGCAGTACTTC
.	.	TRBJ2-1	TRBV5-4	CASSLQYGNEQFF	TGTGCCAGCAGCTTGCAGTATGGTAATGAGCAGTTCTTC
.	.	TRBJ1-2	TRBV15	CATSRVSTVNYGYTF	TGTGCCACCAGCAGAGTGTCGACAGTTAACTATGGCTACACCTTC
TRBD1	once	TRBJ1-4	TRBV15	CATSARQGGPTNEKLFF	TGTGCCACCAGCGCACGACAGGGTGGTCCGACTAATGAAAAACTGTTTTTT
TRBD2	.	TRBJ2-5	TRBV7-7	CASSSLAVLGGTQYF	TGTGCCAGCAGCTCCCTAGCGGTTCTGGGGGGGACCCAGTACTTC
TRBD1	.	TRBJ1-5	TRBV6-5	CASSETGPNQPQHF	TGTGCCAGCAGCGAGACAGGGCCCAATCAGCCCCAGCATTTT
TRBD2	.	TRBJ2-7	TRBV6-5	CASSPTSGINEQYF	TGTGCCAGCAGCCCGACTAGCGGGATAAACGAGCAGTACTTC
TRBD2	.	TRBJ2-2	TRBV10-1	CASSGLAGGGELFF	TGCGCCAGCAGCGGACTAGCGGGCGGCGGGGAGCTGTTTTTT
.	.	TRBJ2-3	TRBV27	CASQESSTDTQYF	TGTGCCTCCCAGGAATCTAGCACAGATACGCAGTATTTT